These 7 T cell receptor beta chains were all obtained from the same sample, sequenced in a study of blood T cell repertoires in COVID-19 (TCRdb year 2020). Libraries were made using the immunoSEQ multiplex PCR assay. TCRdb mirrors the immuneACCESS table, restricted to in-frame sequences. Some clones are absent from its copies; in checked studies, under half trace to an unresolved V gene, and the reason for the others is unknown. The sample includes around 46,000 clones, with 80% to 90% observed a single time. Clones ranked in the top ten supply over 25% of the sample. The sample taken for sequencing was peripheral blood. These TCRs come from a woman aged 80 or older with COVID-19, enrolled during active disease.

This clone was observed a single time. The rearrangement links TRBV28 to TRBJ1-2; D is possibly TRBD1 (6 bases). There are 14 residues in the CDR3. V lost 2 bases and J 3 bases, leaving 10 bases between the germline ends. Germline CDR1 reads MDHEN; CDR2 reads SYDVKM. The CDR3 spells CASSLGGADYGYTF. CDR3 in DNA: TGTGCCAGCAGTTTAGGGGGCGCTGACTATGGCTACACCTTC.

The chain employs TRBV20-1 and TRBJ2-7; no reliable D call. Per germline, CDR1 DFQATT and CDR2 SNEGSKA (reference sequence). Trimming took off 3 bases at V and 2 bases at J, with 11 bases between the two ends. The CDR3 is 13 amino acids. The CDR3 here is CSASSGGAYEQYF. CDR3 coding DNA: TGCAGTGCTAGTTCTGGCGGAGCCTACGAGCAGTACTTC.

The V call is TRBV6-1, the J call TRBJ2-3, with D possibly TRBD1 on 6 matching bases. The germline CDR1 and CDR2 sequences are MNHNS and SASEGT. V dropped 3 bases and J dropped 6 bases, with 13 bases sitting between them. CDR3 length equals 14 residues. Here the CDR3 DNA reads TGTGCCAGCAGTGACAGGGGACCCCCCGATACGCAGTATTTT. This gives the protein CASSDRGPPDTQYF.

Within the sample, this clone is medium-sized. This chain joins TRBV4-3 and TRBJ2-2; TRBD2 is a possible D gene (5 bases). This CDR3 has 15 amino acids. The germline CDR1 and CDR2 sequences are LGHNA and YSLEER. Trimming removed 5 bases from V and 0 bases from J, with 10 bases in between. The CDR3 is CASSFRTSNTGELFF. The CDR3 DNA reads as TGCGCCAGCAGCTTTCGGACTTCGAACACCGGGGAGCTGTTTTTT.

The chain is built from TRBV2 and TRBJ2-5; TRBD1 is a possible D gene (6 bases). V lost 6 bases and J lost 3, with 11 bases in between. The CDR3 is 13 residues long. Germline values: CDR1 SNHLY, CDR2 FYNNEI. In DNA, the CDR3 is TGTGCCAGCAGGAGATGGACAGAAGAGACCCAGTACTTC. Translated: CASRRWTEETQYF.

This chain links TRBV7-2 with TRBJ1-3; tentative D call: TRBD1 (5 bases). Trimming removed 2 bases from V and 4 bases from J, with 12 bases in between. Germline CDR1 and CDR2: SGHTA and FQGNSA. The CDR3 loop spans 15 amino acids. CDR3 in amino acids: CASSLSGRKGNTIYF. In nucleotides, the CDR3 is TGTGCCAGCAGCTTATCAGGGAGGAAAGGAAACACCATATATTTT.

J is TRBJ2-5 and V is TRBV10-3; 10 bases align to TRBD1. The CDR3 loop spans 12 amino acids. CDR1 and CDR2 from the germline V gene are ENHRY and SYGVKD. With 11 bases clipped from V and 4 bases from J, the junction kept 4 bases outside the gene matches. The CDR3 spells CAVGTGVETQYF. The DNA for the CDR3 is TGTGCCGTCGGGACAGGGGTAGAGACCCAGTACTTC.